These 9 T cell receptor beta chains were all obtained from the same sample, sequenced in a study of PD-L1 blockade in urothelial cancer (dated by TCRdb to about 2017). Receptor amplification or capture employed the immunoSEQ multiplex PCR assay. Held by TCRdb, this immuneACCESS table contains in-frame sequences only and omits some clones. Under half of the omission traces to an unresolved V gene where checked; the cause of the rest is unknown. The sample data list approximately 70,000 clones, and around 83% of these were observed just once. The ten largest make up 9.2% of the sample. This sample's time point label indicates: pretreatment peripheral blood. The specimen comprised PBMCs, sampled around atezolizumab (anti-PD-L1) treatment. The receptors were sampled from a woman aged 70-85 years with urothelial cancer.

The CDR3 bases are TGTGCCAGTAGTGAGGGACAGGGGGGGGAGACCCAGTACTTC. It codes for CASSEGQGGETQYF. The V call is TRBV19, the J call TRBJ2-5; 11 bases align to TRBD1. Trimming at V came to 5 bases and at J to 5 bases, leaving 4 bases not matched to a gene. Germline values: CDR1 LNHDA, CDR2 SQIVND (reference sequence). The CDR3 extends over 14 amino acids.

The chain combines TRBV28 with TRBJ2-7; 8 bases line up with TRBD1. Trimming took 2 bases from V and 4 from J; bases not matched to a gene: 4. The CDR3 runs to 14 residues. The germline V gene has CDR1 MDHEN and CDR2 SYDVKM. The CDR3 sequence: CASSLGTGLYEQYF. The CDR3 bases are TGTGCCAGCAGTTTAGGGACAGGATTGTACGAGCAGTACTTC.

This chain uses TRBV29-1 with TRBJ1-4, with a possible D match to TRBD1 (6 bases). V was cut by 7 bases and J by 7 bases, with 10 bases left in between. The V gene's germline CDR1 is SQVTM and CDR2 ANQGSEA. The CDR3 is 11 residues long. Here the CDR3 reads CSAGGAEKLFF. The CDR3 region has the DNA TGCAGCGCCGGGGGGGCTGAAAAACTGTTTTTT.

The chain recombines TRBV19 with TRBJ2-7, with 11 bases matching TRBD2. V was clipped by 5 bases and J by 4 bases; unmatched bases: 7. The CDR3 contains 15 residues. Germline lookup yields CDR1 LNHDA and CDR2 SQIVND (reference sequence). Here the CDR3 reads CASSGGLAVRYEQYF. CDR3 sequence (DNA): TGTGCCAGTAGTGGGGGACTAGCGGTACGATACGAGCAGTACTTC.

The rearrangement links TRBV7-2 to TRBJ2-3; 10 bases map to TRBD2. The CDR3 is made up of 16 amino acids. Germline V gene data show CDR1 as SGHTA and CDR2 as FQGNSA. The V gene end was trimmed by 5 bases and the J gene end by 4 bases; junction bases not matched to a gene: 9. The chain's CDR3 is CASSAGTSEPADTQYF. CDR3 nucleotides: TGTGCCAGCAGCGCAGGGACTAGCGAGCCCGCAGATACGCAGTATTTT.

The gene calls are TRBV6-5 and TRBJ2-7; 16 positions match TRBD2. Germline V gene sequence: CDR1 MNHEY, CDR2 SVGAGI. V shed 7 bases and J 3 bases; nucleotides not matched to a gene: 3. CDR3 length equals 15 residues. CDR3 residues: CASKGLAGGDYEQYF. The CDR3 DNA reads TGTGCCAGCAAGGGACTAGCGGGAGGGGACTACGAGCAGTACTTC.

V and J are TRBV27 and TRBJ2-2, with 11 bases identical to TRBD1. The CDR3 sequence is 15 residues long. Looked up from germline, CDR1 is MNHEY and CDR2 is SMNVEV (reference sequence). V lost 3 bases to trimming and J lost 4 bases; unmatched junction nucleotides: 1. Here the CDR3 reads CASSFGTGGTGELFF. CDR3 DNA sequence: TGTGCCAGCAGTTTTGGGACAGGGGGCACCGGGGAGCTGTTTTTT.

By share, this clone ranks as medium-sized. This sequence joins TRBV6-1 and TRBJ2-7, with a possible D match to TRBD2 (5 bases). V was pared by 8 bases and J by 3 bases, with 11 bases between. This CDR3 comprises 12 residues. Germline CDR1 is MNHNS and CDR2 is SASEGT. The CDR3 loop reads CASLDGLYEQYF. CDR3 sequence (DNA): TGTGCCAGCCTGGACGGACTCTACGAGCAGTACTTC.

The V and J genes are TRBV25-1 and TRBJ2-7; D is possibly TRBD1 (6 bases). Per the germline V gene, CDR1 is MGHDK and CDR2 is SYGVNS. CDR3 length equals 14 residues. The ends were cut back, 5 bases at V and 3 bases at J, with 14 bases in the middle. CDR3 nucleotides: TGTGCCAGCAGTATTGGGCCAGGGGACTACGAGCAGTACTTC. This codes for CASSIGPGDYEQYF.